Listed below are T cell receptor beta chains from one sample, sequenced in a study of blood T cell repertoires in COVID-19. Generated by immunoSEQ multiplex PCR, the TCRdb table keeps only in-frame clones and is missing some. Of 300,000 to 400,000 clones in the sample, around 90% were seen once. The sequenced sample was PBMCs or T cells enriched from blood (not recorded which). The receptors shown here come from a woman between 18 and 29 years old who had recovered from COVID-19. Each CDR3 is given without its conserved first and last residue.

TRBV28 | ASRLHNTEAF
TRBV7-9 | ASSPFFNSYNEQF
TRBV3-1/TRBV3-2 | ASSQDPLRGKVDQPQH
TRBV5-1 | ASRFPSTSGGSNEQF
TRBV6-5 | ASRSAGGYT
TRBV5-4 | ASSTKTGTEETQY
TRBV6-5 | ASSPTGSNQPQH
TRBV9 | ASSVGLASNEQF
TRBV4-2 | ASSQVGDRDEKLF
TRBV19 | ASTSGSSRGYT
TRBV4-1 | ASSQAAGGIWEQY